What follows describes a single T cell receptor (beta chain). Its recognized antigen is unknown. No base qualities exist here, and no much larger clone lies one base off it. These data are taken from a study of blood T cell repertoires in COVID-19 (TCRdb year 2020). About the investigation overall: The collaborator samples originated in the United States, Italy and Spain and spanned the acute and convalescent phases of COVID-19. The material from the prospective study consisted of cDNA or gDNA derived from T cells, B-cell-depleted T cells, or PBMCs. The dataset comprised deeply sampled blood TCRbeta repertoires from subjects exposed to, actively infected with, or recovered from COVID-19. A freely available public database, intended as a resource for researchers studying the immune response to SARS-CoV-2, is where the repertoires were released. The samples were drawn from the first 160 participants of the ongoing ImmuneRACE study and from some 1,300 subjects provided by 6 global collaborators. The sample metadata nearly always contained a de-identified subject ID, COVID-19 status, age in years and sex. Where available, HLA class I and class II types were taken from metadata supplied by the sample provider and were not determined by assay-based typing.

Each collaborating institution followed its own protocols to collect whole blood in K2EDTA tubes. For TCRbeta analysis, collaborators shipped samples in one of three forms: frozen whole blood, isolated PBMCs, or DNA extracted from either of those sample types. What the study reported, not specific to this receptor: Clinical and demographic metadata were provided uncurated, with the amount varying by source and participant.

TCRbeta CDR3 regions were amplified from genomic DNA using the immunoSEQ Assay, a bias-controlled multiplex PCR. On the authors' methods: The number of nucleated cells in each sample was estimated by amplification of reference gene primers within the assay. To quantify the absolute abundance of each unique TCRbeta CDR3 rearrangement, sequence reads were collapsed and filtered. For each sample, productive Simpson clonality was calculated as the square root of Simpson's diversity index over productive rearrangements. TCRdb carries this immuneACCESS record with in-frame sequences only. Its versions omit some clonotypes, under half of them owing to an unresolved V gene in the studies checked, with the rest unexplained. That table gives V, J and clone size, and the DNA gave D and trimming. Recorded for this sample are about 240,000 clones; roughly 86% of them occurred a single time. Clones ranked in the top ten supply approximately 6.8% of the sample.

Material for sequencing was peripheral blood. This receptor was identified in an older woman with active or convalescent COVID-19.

The CDR3 loop reads CASGYRTGELFF. The base sequence is TGCGCCAGCGGCTACAGGACCGGGGAGCTGTTTTTT. Recombination connected TRBV5-1 to TRBJ2-2; a tentative D call is TRBD1 (5 bases match). V and J are truncated by 7 bases and 5 bases respectively, leaving an intervening sequence of 9 bases. CDR1 and CDR2 are drawn from the germline V gene: SGHRS, YFSETQ. The CDR3 goes from the cysteine to the phenylalanine over 12 residues. CDR3 DNA is the only sequence kept; it has 36 bases, read in frame from the first base.